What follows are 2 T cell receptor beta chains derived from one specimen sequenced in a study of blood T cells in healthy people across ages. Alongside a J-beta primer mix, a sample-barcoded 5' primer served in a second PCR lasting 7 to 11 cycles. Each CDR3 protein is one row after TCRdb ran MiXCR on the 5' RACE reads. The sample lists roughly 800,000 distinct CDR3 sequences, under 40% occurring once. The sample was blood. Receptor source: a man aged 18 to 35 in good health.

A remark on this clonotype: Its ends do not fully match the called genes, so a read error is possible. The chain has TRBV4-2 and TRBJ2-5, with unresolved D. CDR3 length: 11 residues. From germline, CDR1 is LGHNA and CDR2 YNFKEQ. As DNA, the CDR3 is TGTGCCAGCGGCCACCGCAATGAGCAGTACTTC. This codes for CASGHRNEQYF.

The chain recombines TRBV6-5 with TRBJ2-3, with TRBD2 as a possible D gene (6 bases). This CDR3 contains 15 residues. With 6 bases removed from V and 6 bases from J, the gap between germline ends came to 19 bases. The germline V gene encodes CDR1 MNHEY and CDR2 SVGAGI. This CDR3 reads CASSRGSVQEDTQYF. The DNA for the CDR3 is TGTGCCAGCAGCCGGGGGTCCGTACAGGAGGATACGCAGTATTTT.